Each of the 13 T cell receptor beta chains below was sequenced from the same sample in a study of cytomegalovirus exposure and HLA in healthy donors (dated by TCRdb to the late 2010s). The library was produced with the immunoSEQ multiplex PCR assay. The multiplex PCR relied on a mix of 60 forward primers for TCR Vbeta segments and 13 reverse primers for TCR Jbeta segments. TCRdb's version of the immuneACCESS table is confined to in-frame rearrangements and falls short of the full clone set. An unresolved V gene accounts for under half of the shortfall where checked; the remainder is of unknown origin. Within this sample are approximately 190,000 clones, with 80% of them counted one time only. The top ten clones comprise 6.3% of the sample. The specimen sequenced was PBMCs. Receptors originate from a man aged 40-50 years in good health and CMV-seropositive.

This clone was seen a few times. Here the CDR3 reads CASSSVGVSETQYF. The CDR3 DNA follows: TGTGCCAGCAGCTCCGTAGGGGTGTCAGAGACCCAGTACTTC. The chain couples TRBV7-2 to TRBJ2-5; perhaps TRBD1 as D (5 bases). The V end lost 4 bases, the J end lost 4 bases, and 13 bases lay between the germline ends. This CDR3 is 14 amino acids long. Germline lookup yields CDR1 SGHTA and CDR2 FQGNSA.

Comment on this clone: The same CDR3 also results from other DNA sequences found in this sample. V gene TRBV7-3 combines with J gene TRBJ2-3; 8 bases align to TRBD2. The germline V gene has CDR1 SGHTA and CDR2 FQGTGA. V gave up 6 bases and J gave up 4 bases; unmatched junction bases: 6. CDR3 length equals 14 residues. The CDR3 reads CASSLGLAADTQYF. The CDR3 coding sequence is TGTGCCAGCAGTTTAGGACTAGCAGCAGATACGCAGTATTTT.

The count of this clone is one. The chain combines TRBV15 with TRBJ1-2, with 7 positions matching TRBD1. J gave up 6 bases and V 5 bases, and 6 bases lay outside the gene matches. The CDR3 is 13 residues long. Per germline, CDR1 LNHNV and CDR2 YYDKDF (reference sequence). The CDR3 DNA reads TGTGCCACCAGCGAGGGACAGAAAGATGGCTACACCTTC. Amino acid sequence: CATSEGQKDGYTF.

CDR3 DNA sequence: TGTGCCAGCAGTGAACTTATGTCTAGCGGAACCTACGAGCAGTACTTC. Translating it yields CASSELMSSGTYEQYF. The chain combines TRBV6-1 with TRBJ2-7, with 7 bases identical to TRBD2. Per germline, CDR1 MNHNS and CDR2 SASEGT. V gave up 2 bases and J gave up 2 bases; unmatched junction bases: 9. The CDR3 has 16 residues.

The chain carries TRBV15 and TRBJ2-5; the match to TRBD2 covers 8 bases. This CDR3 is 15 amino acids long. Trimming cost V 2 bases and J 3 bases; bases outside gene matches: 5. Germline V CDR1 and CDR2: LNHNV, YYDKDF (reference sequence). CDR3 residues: CATSRTRGGEETQYF. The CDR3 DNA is TGTGCCACCAGCAGAACTCGGGGGGGGGAAGAGACCCAGTACTTC.

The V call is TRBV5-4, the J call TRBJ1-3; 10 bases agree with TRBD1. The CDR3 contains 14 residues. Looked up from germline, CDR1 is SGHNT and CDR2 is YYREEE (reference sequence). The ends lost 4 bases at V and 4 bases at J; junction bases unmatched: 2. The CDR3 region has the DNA TGTGCCAGCAGCCGGGACAGGGGAGGAAACACCATATATTTT. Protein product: CASSRDRGGNTIYF.

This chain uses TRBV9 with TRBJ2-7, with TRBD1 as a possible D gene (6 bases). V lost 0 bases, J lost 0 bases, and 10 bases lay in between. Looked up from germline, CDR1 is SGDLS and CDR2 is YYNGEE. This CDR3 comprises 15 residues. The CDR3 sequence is CASSVASGDSYEQYF. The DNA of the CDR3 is TGTGCCAGCAGCGTAGCGTCAGGGGACTCCTACGAGCAGTACTTC.

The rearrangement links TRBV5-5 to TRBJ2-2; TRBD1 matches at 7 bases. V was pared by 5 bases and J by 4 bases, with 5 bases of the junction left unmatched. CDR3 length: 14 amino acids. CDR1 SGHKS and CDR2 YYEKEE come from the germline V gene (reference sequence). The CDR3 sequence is CASRTGLFTGELFF. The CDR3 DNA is TGTGCCAGCAGGACAGGGCTATTCACCGGGGAGCTGTTTTTT. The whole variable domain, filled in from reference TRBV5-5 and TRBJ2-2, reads DAGVTQSPTHLIKTRGQQVTLRCSPISGHKSVSWYQQVLGQGPQFIFQYYEKEERGRGNFPDRFSARQFPNYSSELNVNALLLGDSALYLCASRTGLFTGELFFGEGSRLTVL.

DNA of the CDR3: TGCGCCAGCAGCCAAGCTGAATCCTACGAGCAGTACTTC. It yields the protein CASSQAESYEQYF. V gene TRBV4-1 combines with J gene TRBJ2-5; D not resolved. Judging by the DNA end, TRBJ2-7 fits better; the J call may be wrong. The CDR3 totals 13 residues. Germline CDR1 reads MGHRA; CDR2 reads YSYEKL.

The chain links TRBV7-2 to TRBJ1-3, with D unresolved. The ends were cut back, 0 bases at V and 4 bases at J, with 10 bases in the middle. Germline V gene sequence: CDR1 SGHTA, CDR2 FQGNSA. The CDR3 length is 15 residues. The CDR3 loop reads CASSLAPGWGNTIYF. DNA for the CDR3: TGTGCCAGCAGCTTAGCCCCCGGGTGGGGAAACACCATATATTTT.

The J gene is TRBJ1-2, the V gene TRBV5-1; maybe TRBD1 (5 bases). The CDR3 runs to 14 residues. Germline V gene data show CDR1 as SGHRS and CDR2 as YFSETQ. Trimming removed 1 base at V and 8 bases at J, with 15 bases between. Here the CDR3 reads CASSLRGNWEGYTF. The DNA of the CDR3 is TGCGCCAGCAGCTTGCGGGGGAACTGGGAGGGCTACACCTTC. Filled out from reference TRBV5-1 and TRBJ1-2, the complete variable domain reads KAGVTQTPRYLIKTRGQQVTLSCSPISGHRSVSWYQQTPGQGLQFLFEYFSETQRNKGNFPGRFSGRQFSNSRSEMNVSTLELGDSALYLCASSLRGNWEGYTFGSGTRLTVV.

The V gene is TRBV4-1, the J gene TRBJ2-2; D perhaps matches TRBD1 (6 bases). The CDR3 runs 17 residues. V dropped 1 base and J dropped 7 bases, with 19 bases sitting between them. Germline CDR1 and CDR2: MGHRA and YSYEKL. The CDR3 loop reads CASSQGTEPIGVGELFF. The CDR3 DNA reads TGCGCCAGCAGCCAAGGGACAGAGCCGATCGGGGTCGGGGAGCTGTTTTTT.

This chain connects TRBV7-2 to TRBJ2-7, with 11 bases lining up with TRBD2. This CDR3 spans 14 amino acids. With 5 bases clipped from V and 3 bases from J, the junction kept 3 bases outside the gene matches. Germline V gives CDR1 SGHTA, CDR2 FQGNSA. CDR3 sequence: CASSVLAGDYEQYF. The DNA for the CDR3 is TGTGCCAGCAGCGTACTAGCGGGGGACTACGAGCAGTACTTC.